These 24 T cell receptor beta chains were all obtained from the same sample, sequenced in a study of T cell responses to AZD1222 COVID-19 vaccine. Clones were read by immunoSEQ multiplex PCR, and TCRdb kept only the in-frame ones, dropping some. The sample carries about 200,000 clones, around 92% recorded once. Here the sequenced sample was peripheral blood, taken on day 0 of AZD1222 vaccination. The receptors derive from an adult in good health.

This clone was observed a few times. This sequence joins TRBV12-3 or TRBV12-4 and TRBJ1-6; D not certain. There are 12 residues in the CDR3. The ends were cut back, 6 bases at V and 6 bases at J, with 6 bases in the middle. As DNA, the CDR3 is TGTGCCAGCAGACAAGTTAATTCACCCCTCCACTTT. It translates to CASRQVNSPLHF.

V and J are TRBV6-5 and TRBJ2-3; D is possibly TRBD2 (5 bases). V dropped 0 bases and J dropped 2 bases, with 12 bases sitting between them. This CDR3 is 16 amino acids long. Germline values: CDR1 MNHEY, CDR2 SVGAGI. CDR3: CASSYSSSAVTDTQYF. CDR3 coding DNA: TGTGCCAGCAGTTACTCGAGTAGCGCGGTCACAGATACGCAGTATTTT.

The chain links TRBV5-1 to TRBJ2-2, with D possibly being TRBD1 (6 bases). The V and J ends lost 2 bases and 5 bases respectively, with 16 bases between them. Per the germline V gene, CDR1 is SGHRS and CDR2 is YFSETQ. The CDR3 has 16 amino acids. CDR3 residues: CASSLRRTAQTGELFF. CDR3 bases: TGCGCCAGCAGCTTACGCCGGACAGCGCAGACCGGGGAGCTGTTTTTT. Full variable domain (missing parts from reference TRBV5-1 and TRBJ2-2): KAGVTQTPRYLIKTRGQQVTLSCSPISGHRSVSWYQQTPGQGLQFLFEYFSETQRNKGNFPGRFSGRQFSNSRSEMNVSTLELGDSALYLCASSLRRTAQTGELFFGEGSRLTVL.

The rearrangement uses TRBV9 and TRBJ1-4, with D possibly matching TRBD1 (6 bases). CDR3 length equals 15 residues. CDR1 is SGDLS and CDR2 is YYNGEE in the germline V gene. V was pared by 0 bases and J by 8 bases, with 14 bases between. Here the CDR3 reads CASSVDHTGSEKLFF. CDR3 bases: TGTGCCAGCAGCGTAGACCACACAGGGAGCGAAAAACTGTTTTTT.

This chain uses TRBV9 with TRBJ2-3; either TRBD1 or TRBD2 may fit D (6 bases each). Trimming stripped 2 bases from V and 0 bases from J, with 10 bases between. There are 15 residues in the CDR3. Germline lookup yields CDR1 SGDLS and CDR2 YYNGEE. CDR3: CASSVGGPSTDTQYF. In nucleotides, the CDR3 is TGTGCCAGCAGCGTTGGGGGGCCTAGCACAGATACGCAGTATTTT.

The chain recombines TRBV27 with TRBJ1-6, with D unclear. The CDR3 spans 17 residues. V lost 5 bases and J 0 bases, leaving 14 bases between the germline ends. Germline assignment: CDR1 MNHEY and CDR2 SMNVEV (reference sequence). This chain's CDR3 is CASSPRTDFSYNSPLHF. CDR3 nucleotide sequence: TGTGCCAGCAGTCCTCGGACCGACTTCTCCTATAATTCACCCCTCCACTTT.

For the CDR3, the DNA is TGTGCCACCAGCAGAGCCGGAGCAGGTTTCTCCCGTCAGCCCCAGCATTTT. The encoded protein is CATSRAGAGFSRQPQHF. The chain employs TRBV15 and TRBJ1-5; no clear D. CDR1 and CDR2 from the germline V gene are LNHNV and YYDKDF (reference sequence). V shed 1 base and J shed 6 bases, with 19 bases lying between them. The CDR3 sequence is 17 residues long.

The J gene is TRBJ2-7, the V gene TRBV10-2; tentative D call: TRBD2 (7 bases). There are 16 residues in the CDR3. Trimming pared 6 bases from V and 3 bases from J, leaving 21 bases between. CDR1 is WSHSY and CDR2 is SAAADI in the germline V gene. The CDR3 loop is CASRGGTIGPRYEQYF. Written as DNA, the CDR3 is TGCGCCAGCAGGGGGGGGACAATAGGGCCTCGCTACGAGCAGTACTTC.

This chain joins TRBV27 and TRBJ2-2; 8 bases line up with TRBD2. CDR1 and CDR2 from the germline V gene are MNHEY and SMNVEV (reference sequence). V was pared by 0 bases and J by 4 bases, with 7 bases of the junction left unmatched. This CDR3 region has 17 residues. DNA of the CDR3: TGTGCCAGCAGTTTATCGACGAGACTAGCGAGCACCGGGGAGCTGTTTTTT. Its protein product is CASSLSTRLASTGELFF.

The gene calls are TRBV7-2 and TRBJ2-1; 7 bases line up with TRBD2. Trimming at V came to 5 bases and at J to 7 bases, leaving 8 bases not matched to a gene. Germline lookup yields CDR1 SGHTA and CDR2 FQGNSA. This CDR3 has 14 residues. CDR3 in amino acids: CASSLQTGGNEQFF. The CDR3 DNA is TGTGCCAGCAGCCTACAGACGGGGGGTAATGAGCAGTTCTTC.

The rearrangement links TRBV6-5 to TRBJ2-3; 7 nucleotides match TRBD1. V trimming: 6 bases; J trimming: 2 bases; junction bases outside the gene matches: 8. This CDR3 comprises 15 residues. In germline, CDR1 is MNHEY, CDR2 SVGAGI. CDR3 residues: CASSLQGYPTDTQYF. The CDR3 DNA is TGTGCCAGCAGCCTACAGGGGTATCCCACAGATACGCAGTATTTT.

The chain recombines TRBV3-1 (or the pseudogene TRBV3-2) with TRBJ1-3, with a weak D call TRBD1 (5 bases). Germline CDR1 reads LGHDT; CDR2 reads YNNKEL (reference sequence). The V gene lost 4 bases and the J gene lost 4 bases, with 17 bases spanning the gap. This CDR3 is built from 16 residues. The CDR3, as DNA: TGTGCCAGCAGCCGCAAGGCGCCGGGGCTAGGAAACACCATATATTTT. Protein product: CASSRKAPGLGNTIYF.

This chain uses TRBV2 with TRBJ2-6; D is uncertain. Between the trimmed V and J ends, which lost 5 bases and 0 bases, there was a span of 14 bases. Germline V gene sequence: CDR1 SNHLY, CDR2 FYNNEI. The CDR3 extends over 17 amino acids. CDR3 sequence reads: CASSRTFPSSGANVLTF. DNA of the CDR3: TGTGCCAGCAGTCGGACCTTCCCTAGCTCTGGGGCCAACGTCCTGACTTTC.

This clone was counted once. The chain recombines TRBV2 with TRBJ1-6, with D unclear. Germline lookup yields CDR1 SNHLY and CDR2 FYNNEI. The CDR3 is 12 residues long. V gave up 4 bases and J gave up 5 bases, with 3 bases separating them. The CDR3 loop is CASSANNSPLHF. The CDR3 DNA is TGTGCCAGCAGTGCAAATAATTCACCCCTCCACTTT.

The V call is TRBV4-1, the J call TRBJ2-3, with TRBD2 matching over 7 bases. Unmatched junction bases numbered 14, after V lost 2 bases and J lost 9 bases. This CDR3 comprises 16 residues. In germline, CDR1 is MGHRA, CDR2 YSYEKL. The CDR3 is CASSQRRGGEGLTQYF. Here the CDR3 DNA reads TGCGCCAGCAGCCAAAGGCGGGGCGGGGAGGGCCTGACGCAGTATTTT.

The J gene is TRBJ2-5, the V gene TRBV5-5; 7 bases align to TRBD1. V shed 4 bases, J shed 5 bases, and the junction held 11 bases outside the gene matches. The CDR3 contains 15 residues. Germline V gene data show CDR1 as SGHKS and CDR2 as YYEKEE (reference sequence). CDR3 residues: CASSRGTGTVETQYF. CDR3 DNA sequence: TGTGCCAGCAGCCGAGGAACCGGGACAGTGGAGACCCAGTACTTC.

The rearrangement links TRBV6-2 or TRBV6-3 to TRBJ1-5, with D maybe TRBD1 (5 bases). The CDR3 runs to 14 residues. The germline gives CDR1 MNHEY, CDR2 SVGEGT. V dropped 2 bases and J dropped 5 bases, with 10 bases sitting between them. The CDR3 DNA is TGTGCCAGCAGTTACGAACCAGGGTATCAGCCCCAGCATTTT. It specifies CASSYEPGYQPQHF.

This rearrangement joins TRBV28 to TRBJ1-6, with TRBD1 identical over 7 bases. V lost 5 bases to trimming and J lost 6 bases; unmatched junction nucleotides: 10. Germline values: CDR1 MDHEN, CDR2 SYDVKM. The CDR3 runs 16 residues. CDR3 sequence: CASSNPDRVRNSPLHF. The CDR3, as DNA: TGTGCCAGCAGTAACCCCGACAGGGTACGTAATTCACCCCTCCACTTT.

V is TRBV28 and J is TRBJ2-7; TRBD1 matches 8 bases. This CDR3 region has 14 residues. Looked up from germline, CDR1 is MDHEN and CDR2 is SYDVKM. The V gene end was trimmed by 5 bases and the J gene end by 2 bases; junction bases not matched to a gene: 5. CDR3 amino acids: CASSRDRLPYEQYF. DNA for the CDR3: TGTGCCAGCAGTAGGGACAGGTTACCCTACGAGCAGTACTTC.

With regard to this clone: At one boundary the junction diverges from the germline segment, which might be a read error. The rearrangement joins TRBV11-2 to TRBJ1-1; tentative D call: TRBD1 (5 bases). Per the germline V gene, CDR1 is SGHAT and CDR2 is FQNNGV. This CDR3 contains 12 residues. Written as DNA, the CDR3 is TGTGCCAGCAGCTTAGTTCTACAGGTCATGAACTTT. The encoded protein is CASSLVLQVMNF.

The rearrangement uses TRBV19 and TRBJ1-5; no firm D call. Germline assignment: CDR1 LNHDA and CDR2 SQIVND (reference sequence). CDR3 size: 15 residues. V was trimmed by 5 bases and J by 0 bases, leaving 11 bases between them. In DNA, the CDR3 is TGTGCCAGTAGTGTTCAGCCTTATAGCAATCAGCCCCAGCATTTT. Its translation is CASSVQPYSNQPQHF.

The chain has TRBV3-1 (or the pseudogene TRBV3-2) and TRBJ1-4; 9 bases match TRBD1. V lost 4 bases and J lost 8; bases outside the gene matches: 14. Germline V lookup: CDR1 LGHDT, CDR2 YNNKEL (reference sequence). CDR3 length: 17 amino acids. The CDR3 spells CASSPTWGGTGTEKLFF. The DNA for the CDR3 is TGTGCCAGCAGCCCAACATGGGGCGGGACAGGGACGGAAAAACTGTTTTTT.

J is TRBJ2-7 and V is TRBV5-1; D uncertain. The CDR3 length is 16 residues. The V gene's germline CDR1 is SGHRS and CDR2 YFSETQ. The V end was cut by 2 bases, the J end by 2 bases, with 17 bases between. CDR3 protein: CASSLYSVGAPYEQYF. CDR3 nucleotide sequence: TGCGCCAGCAGCTTATACAGTGTGGGCGCACCCTACGAGCAGTACTTC. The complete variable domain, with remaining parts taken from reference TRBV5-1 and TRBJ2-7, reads KAGVTQTPRYLIKTRGQQVTLSCSPISGHRSVSWYQQTPGQGLQFLFEYFSETQRNKGNFPGRFSGRQFSNSRSEMNVSTLELGDSALYLCASSLYSVGAPYEQYFGPGTRLTVT.

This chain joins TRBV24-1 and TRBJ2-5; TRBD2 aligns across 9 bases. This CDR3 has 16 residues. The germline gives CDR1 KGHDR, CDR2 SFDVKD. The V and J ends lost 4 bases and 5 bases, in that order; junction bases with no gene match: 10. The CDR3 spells CATSDPSAGGRETQYF. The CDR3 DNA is TGTGCCACCAGTGACCCCTCAGCGGGGGGAAGGGAGACCCAGTACTTC.